The 25 T cell receptor beta chains presented below share a single source sample, sequenced in a study of cytomegalovirus exposure and HLA in healthy donors. Vbeta (60) and Jbeta (13) primers were used in the PCR. Sequenced by immunoSEQ multiplex PCR; TCRdb stores in-frame clones only, minus some. The sample has about 67,000 clones, around 80% seen once. The sequencing input was PBMCs. These receptors were collected from a woman between 25 and 40 years old in good health and CMV-seronegative.

The sample holds a few counts of this clone. The DNA of the CDR3 is TGTGCCAGCAGCTTAGGCACAGGGTGGGGTAATCAGCCCCAGCATTTT. It translates to CASSLGTGWGNQPQHF. V usage is TRBV7-2 and J usage is TRBJ1-5, with a possible D match to TRBD1 (6 bases). V lost 1 base and J lost 4, with 14 bases in between. The CDR3 has 16 residues. Germline loops: CDR1 SGHTA, CDR2 FQGNSA. The complete variable domain, with remaining parts taken from reference TRBV7-2 and TRBJ1-5, reads GAGVSQSPSNKVTEKGKDVELRCDPISGHTALYWYRQSLGQGLEFLIYFQGNSAPDKSGLPSDRFSAERTGGSVSTLTIQRTQQEDSAVYLCASSLGTGWGNQPQHFGDGTRLSIL.

This clone was seen only once. The chain recombines TRBV11-2 with TRBJ2-7; 7 bases align to TRBD2. The CDR3 is 15 residues long. Germline V gene data show CDR1 as SGHAT and CDR2 as FQNNGV. Germline trimming cut 5 bases from V and 2 bases from J; bases unmatched to any gene: 9. CDR3 protein: CASSDRGAGPYEQYF. The CDR3 DNA reads TGTGCCAGCAGCGACCGGGGAGCGGGGCCCTACGAGCAGTACTTC.

V gene TRBV7-2 combines with J gene TRBJ1-1, with D uncertain. CDR3 length equals 14 residues. Trimming pared 5 bases from V and 1 base from J, leaving 11 bases between. Germline V gives CDR1 SGHTA, CDR2 FQGNSA. CDR3 protein: CASSRLFRNTEAFF. The CDR3 region has the DNA TGTGCCAGCAGCCGACTATTCCGGAACACTGAAGCTTTCTTT.

V usage is TRBV7-8 and J usage is TRBJ2-1; tentatively, D is TRBD1 (7 bases). The CDR3 runs to 16 residues. Germline CDR1 reads SGHVS; CDR2 reads FQNEAQ. The germline V and J ends were trimmed by 3 bases and 0 bases, with 12 bases remaining between them. CDR3 nucleotides: TGTGCCAGCAGCTTCTGGGGGGACAGCTCCTACAATGAGCAGTTCTTC. Protein product: CASSFWGDSSYNEQFF.

The J gene is TRBJ2-2, the V gene TRBV4-2; D might be TRBD1 (6 bases). The germline CDR1 and CDR2 sequences are LGHNA and YNFKEQ. The CDR3 spans 15 residues. The V and J ends lost 1 base and 2 bases respectively, with 8 bases between them. CDR3 in amino acids: CASSQAQGNTGELFF. CDR3 nucleotide sequence: TGTGCCAGCAGCCAAGCACAGGGTAACACCGGGGAGCTGTTTTTT.

The chain links TRBV11-3 to TRBJ1-1; no clear D. Trimming shortened V by 2 bases and J by 8 bases, and 9 bases separated the two germline ends. CDR1 is SGHNT and CDR2 is YENEEA in the germline V gene. The length of the CDR3 is 12 residues. The CDR3 region is CASSLLRGEAFF. CDR3 DNA sequence: TGTGCCAGCAGCTTACTCCGAGGGGAAGCTTTCTTT.

This clone was detected a few times. The rearrangement links TRBV9 to TRBJ2-3, with TRBD2 matching over 10 bases. This CDR3 is built from 15 residues. V was clipped by 4 bases and J by 4 bases; unmatched bases: 6. From germline, CDR1 is SGDLS and CDR2 YYNGEE. The CDR3 sequence: CASSTQAGGSDTQYF. The DNA of the CDR3 is TGTGCCAGCAGCACCCAAGCGGGGGGGTCAGATACGCAGTATTTT.

The V gene is TRBV6-5, the J gene TRBJ2-4, with no clear D. Trimming removed 6 bases from V and 0 bases from J, with 12 bases in between. The CDR3 totals 15 residues. Germline V CDR1 and CDR2: MNHEY, SVGAGI. The CDR3 spells CASSRGSLAKNIQYF. In DNA, the CDR3 is TGTGCCAGCAGCCGAGGATCTTTAGCCAAAAACATTCAGTACTTC.

J is TRBJ2-7 and V is TRBV29-1; TRBD1 matches 8 bases. The trim removed 1 base at V and 3 bases at J, leaving 2 bases unmatched. There are 13 residues in the CDR3. Germline-derived CDR1 and CDR2 are SQVTM and ANQGSEA. In DNA form, the CDR3 reads TGCAGCGTTGAAGTTGGACAGGGCTACGAGCAGTACTTC. Its translation: CSVEVGQGYEQYF.

The chain links TRBV30 to TRBJ2-2; 7 bases fit TRBD1. The junction had 15 bases not matched to a gene; V was cut back by 6 bases and J by 5 bases. Germline V gene data show CDR1 as GTSNPN and CDR2 as SVGIG (reference sequence). This CDR3 has 16 amino acids. CDR3 in DNA: TGTGCCTGCCACCAAATCACAGGGGAAATTACCGGGGAGCTGTTTTTT. It is translated as CACHQITGEITGELFF.

The chain uses TRBV4-1 and TRBJ2-5; unclear D gene. V was shortened by 7 bases and J by 5 bases, with 23 bases between the two germline ends. CDR1 MGHRA and CDR2 YSYEKL come from the germline V gene. The CDR3 loop spans 16 amino acids. The CDR3, as DNA: TGCGCCAGCAAAAAGATTCTGACTCTCCCGGAGGAGACCCAGTACTTC. This encodes CASKKILTLPEETQYF.

The CDR3 DNA follows: TGTGCCAGCAGCTCCACGGGGTTCACTAATTCACCCCTCCACTTT. Its protein is CASSSTGFTNSPLHF. The rearrangement uses TRBV5-4 and TRBJ1-6; no clear D gene. V was trimmed by 3 bases and J by 6 bases, leaving 13 bases between them. The germline V gene encodes CDR1 SGHNT and CDR2 YYREEE (reference sequence). The CDR3 is made up of 15 amino acids.

The chain joins TRBV5-4 to TRBJ1-4; 9 bases fit TRBD1. The CDR3 totals 14 residues. From germline, CDR1 is SGHNT and CDR2 YYREEE (reference sequence). J lost 7 bases, V lost 5 bases, and 6 bases had no gene match. CDR3 residues: CASRSDRGSEKLFF. CDR3 coding DNA: TGTGCCAGCAGATCTGACAGGGGGTCTGAAAAACTGTTTTTT. The whole variable domain, remainder taken from reference TRBV5-4 and TRBJ1-4, is ETGVTQSPTHLIKTRGQQVTLRCSSQSGHNTVSWYQQALGQGPQFIFQYYREEENGRGNFPPRFSGLQFPNYSSELNVNALELDDSALYLCASRSDRGSEKLFFGSGTQLSVL.

The rearrangement links TRBV6-5 to TRBJ2-7, with unresolved D. The CDR3 spans 14 residues. V dropped 8 bases and J dropped 5 bases, with 19 bases sitting between them. CDR1 is MNHEY and CDR2 is SVGAGI in the germline V gene. CDR3 residues: CASGPEATGNEQYF. CDR3 coding DNA: TGTGCCAGCGGTCCTGAAGCTACGGGTAACGAGCAGTACTTC.

The rearrangement uses TRBV10-3 and TRBJ2-1, with 12 bases fitting TRBD2. There are 14 residues in the CDR3. V dropped 8 bases and J dropped 7; count of bases not matched to a gene: 6. Per germline, CDR1 ENHRY and CDR2 SYGVKD. The CDR3 is CAIEASGGANEQFF. CDR3 bases: TGTGCCATCGAGGCTAGCGGGGGGGCGAATGAGCAGTTCTTC.

This chain joins TRBV5-4 and TRBJ2-1; the match to TRBD2 covers 8 bases. This CDR3 region has 16 residues. With 1 base clipped from V and 0 bases from J, the junction kept 3 bases outside the gene matches. Germline V gene sequence: CDR1 SGHNT, CDR2 YYREEE (reference sequence). CDR3 bases: TGTGCCAGCAGCTTGCGAGCGGGGGCCTCCTACAATGAGCAGTTCTTC. This translates into CASSLRAGASYNEQFF.

The chain carries TRBV30 and TRBJ2-1; TRBD2 matches at 10 bases. The CDR3 is 14 amino acids. The V gene's germline CDR1 is GTSNPN and CDR2 SVGIG (reference sequence). V trimming: 5 bases; J trimming: 7 bases; junction bases outside the gene matches: 8. The CDR3 spells CAWRFGSGGNEQFF. In nucleotides, the CDR3 is TGTGCCTGGCGATTTGGTAGCGGGGGGAATGAGCAGTTCTTC.

The gene calls are TRBV10-3 and TRBJ1-1; D gene ambiguous. Germline-derived CDR1 and CDR2 are ENHRY and SYGVKD. The CDR3 sequence is 14 residues long. V was pared by 4 bases and J by 2 bases, with 11 bases between. CDR3 protein: CAISAGGTNTEAFF. CDR3 DNA sequence: TGTGCCATCAGTGCAGGAGGTACAAACACTGAAGCTTTCTTT.

The J gene is TRBJ1-1, the V gene TRBV5-1; maybe TRBD1 (6 bases). V was shortened by 4 bases and J by 0 bases, with 13 bases between the two germline ends. This CDR3 is built from 15 residues. Germline-derived CDR1 and CDR2 are SGHRS and YFSETQ. The CDR3 DNA follows: TGCGCCAGCAGCCCACGGGAGGGGGTGAACACTGAAGCTTTCTTT. Translated, it gives CASSPREGVNTEAFF.

This rearrangement joins TRBV2 to TRBJ1-3; unclear D gene. Germline loops: CDR1 SNHLY, CDR2 FYNNEI. V gave up 5 bases and J gave up 0 bases, with 11 bases separating them. This CDR3 is built from 15 residues. The CDR3 DNA sequence: TGTGCCAGCAGTATGACAAGCAGCTCTGGAAACACCATATATTTT. It translates to CASSMTSSSGNTIYF.

The rearrangement links TRBV5-1 to TRBJ2-5; unclear D gene. The germline gives CDR1 SGHRS, CDR2 YFSETQ. The V and J ends lost 4 bases and 2 bases respectively, with 15 bases between them. The CDR3 spans 15 residues. CDR3 amino acids: CASSPDPTRQETQYF. CDR3 sequence (DNA): TGCGCCAGCAGCCCCGACCCGACACGTCAAGAGACCCAGTACTTC.

The sample holds a few counts of this clone. This rearrangement joins TRBV5-1 to TRBJ2-7; 10 nucleotides align to TRBD2. Looked up from germline, CDR1 is SGHRS and CDR2 is YFSETQ. V was clipped by 4 bases and J by 3 bases; unmatched bases: 13. The CDR3 extends over 17 amino acids. In nucleotides, the CDR3 is TGCGCCAGCAGCCCCCAGACTAGCGGGCACCCCCTCTACGAGCAGTACTTC. Protein: CASSPQTSGHPLYEQYF.

The genes are TRBV7-9 and TRBJ1-5, with unresolved D. CDR3 length: 16 amino acids. The V and J ends lost 1 base and 2 bases respectively, with 12 bases between them. Germline V gives CDR1 SEHNR, CDR2 FQNEAQ (reference sequence). The CDR3 sequence is CASSLGGQEGNQPQHF. In DNA form, the CDR3 reads TGTGCCAGCAGCTTAGGCGGTCAAGAGGGCAATCAGCCCCAGCATTTT.

The chain uses TRBV5-1 and TRBJ1-2; a possible D gene is TRBD1 (6 bases). V was clipped by 0 bases and J by 4 bases, with 10 bases between them. CDR3 length equals 14 residues. Germline CDR1 reads SGHRS; CDR2 reads YFSETQ. Here the CDR3 DNA reads TGCGCCAGCAGCTTGGGGACAGTCTCCTATGGCTACACCTTC. The encoded protein is CASSLGTVSYGYTF.

The rearrangement links TRBV30 to TRBJ2-7; 8 bases are a match to TRBD2. The V gene end was trimmed by 4 bases and the J gene end by 5 bases; junction bases not matched to a gene: 13. In germline, CDR1 is GTSNPN, CDR2 SVGIG (reference sequence). The CDR3 totals 15 residues. CDR3 sequence (DNA): TGTGCCTGGACTGTATCGGCGGGAGGAAGGGACGAGCAGTACTTC. Its protein is CAWTVSAGGRDEQYF.